A selection of T cell receptor beta chains follows, all from one sample in a study of beta chain features in type 1 diabetes. Data came from immunoSEQ multiplex PCR; TCRdb stores just in-frame clones and leaves some out. This sample carries fewer than 250,000 clones, about 71% of them seen once, and the ten largest clones take approximately 0.053%. The source material was naive CD4+ T cells from blood. The receptors stem from a man aged 25 to 40 in good health. CDR3s include the opening cysteine and the closing phenylalanine or tryptophan.

len	v_gene	j_gene	CDR3aa
14	TRBV19	TRBJ2-7	CASSIQTGSYEQYF
14	TRBV25-1	TRBJ1-6	CASRTGTGGSPLHF
11	TRBV29-1	TRBJ2-7	CSAETYYEQYF
13	TRBV27	TRBJ1-1	CASRRQGGTEAFF
15	TRBV18	TRBJ1-1	CASSPQGLGNTEAFF
14	TRBV5-1	TRBJ1-1	CASSGGTANTEAFF
15	TRBV4-3	TRBJ2-1	CASSQGWGAYNEQFF
12	TRBV29-1	TRBJ2-7	CSVGDRAYEQYF
12	TRBV25-1	TRBJ2-5	CATQQGLGTQYF
15	TRBV19	TRBJ2-1	CASSKGVGSYNEQFF
16	TRBV7-2	TRBJ2-3	CASSLDSSPSTDTQYF
12	TRBV29-1	TRBJ2-5	CSASPSQETQYF
12	TRBV30	TRBJ1-2	CAWSVSGYGYTF
15	TRBV28	TRBJ2-4	CASSLGAGTKNIQYF
18	TRBV27	TRBJ2-3	CASSLYPLRSSGPDTQYF
16	TRBV5-4	TRBJ1-1	CASSLDPAGRNTEAFF
15	TRBV28	TRBJ2-3	CASSSIADGTDTQYF
13	TRBV11-2	TRBJ2-1	CASRGLPNNEQFF
14	TRBV28	TRBJ2-7	CASRGDRGIYEQYF
13	TRBV6-5	TRBJ2-7	CASTRTGFHEQYF
16	TRBV27	TRBJ2-5	CASSAHEGQGEETQYF
12	TRBV15	TRBJ1-2	CATSRDTLGYTF
15	TRBV11-2	TRBJ2-5	CASSLARGPQETQYF
14	TRBV10-3	TRBJ2-7	CAISGQGSSYEQYF
13	TRBV30	TRBJ1-2	CAWRPGTVPRDTF
13	TRBV23-1	TRBJ1-5	CASSPNRDQPQHF